The next 15 T cell receptor beta chains were all read from a single sample in a study of cytomegalovirus exposure and HLA in healthy donors. Primers for the PCR totalled 60 Vbeta and 13 Jbeta. The data were produced by immunoSEQ multiplex PCR, yet TCRdb's version contains in-frame clones alone and is incomplete. The table lists 75,000 to 90,000 clones, roughly 79% of them singletons. The sample taken for sequencing was PBMCs. Receptors were obtained from a male donor in good health and CMV-seropositive.

This rearrangement joins TRBV6-1 to TRBJ2-3, with 8 bases that match TRBD1. The CDR3 runs to 16 residues. CDR1 MNHNS and CDR2 SASEGT come from the germline V gene. The trim removed 3 bases at V and 3 bases at J, leaving 8 bases unmatched. Written as DNA, the CDR3 is TGTGCCAGCAGTGAGATTCCGGGACAGGCTACAGATACGCAGTATTTT. This codes for CASSEIPGQATDTQYF.

The V and J genes are TRBV11-3 and TRBJ2-3, with D perhaps matching TRBD2 (6 bases). Trimming took 5 bases from V and 5 from J, leaving 14 bases between them. This CDR3 is built from 14 residues. From germline, CDR1 is SGHNT and CDR2 YENEEA. CDR3 amino acids: CASSELGGIDTQYF. The CDR3 nucleotides read TGTGCCAGCAGCGAATTGGGCGGGATAGATACGCAGTATTTT.

The CDR3: CASGQGGLVYNEQFF. For the CDR3, the DNA is TGTGCCAGTGGACAGGGGGGACTTGTCTACAATGAGCAGTTCTTC. The chain couples TRBV6-1 to TRBJ2-1; 10 bases fit TRBD1. Germline-derived CDR1 and CDR2 are MNHNS and SASEGT. V was pared by 9 bases and J by 3 bases, with 8 bases of the junction left unmatched. This CDR3 has 15 amino acids.

V is TRBV19 and J is TRBJ1-1; the match to TRBD1 covers 11 bases. Germline CDR1 LNHDA, CDR2 SQIVND (reference sequence). The CDR3 length is 12 residues. The junction had 2 bases not matched to a gene; V was cut back by 9 bases and J by 5 bases. CDR3 residues: CASWDRGTEAFF. The CDR3, as DNA: TGTGCCAGCTGGGACAGGGGGACTGAAGCTTTCTTT.

The chain couples TRBV6-5 to TRBJ2-1, with TRBD2 matching over 11 bases. This CDR3 comprises 15 residues. Trimming cost V 4 bases and J 5 bases; bases outside gene matches: 4. Germline values: CDR1 MNHEY, CDR2 SVGAGI. DNA for the CDR3: TGTGCCAGCAGTTCAGGACTAGCGGGTAACAATGAGCAGTTCTTC. It is translated as CASSSGLAGNNEQFF.

The J gene is TRBJ2-7, the V gene TRBV28; no clear D gene. Germline values: CDR1 MDHEN, CDR2 SYDVKM. The CDR3 is 11 amino acids. Trimming cost V 7 bases and J 7 bases, with 11 bases left between them. CDR3: CASTSSREQYF. The CDR3 DNA is TGTGCCAGCACTTCATCGAGGGAGCAGTACTTC. Looking up the rest from reference TRBV28 and TRBJ2-7 gives the full variable domain: DVKVTQSSRYLVKRTGEKVFLECVQDMDHENMFWYRQDPGLGLRLIYFSYDVKMKEKGDIPEGYSVSREKKERFSLILESASTNQTSMYLCASTSSREQYFGPGTRLTVT.

This rearrangement joins TRBV4-3 to TRBJ1-5, with no clear D. The V gene lost 4 bases and the J gene lost 4 bases, with 14 bases spanning the gap. CDR3 length: 15 residues. Germline-derived CDR1 and CDR2 are LGHNA and YSLEER. The CDR3 sequence is CASSLSRSTNQPQHF. Written as DNA, the CDR3 is TGCGCCAGCAGCCTCTCCCGGTCGACTAATCAGCCCCAGCATTTT.

The genes are TRBV5-1 and TRBJ2-2, with 8 positions matching TRBD1. Germline V CDR1 and CDR2: SGHRS, YFSETQ. This CDR3 is built from 15 residues. The V gene end was trimmed by 0 bases and the J gene end by 4 bases; junction bases not matched to a gene: 2. In DNA form, the CDR3 reads TGCGCCAGCAGCTTGGCGACAGGGGTCACCGGGGAGCTGTTTTTT. Translation gives CASSLATGVTGELFF.

This chain links TRBV7-6 with TRBJ1-2; D is unresolved. CDR3 size: 13 residues. Germline CDR1 is SGHVS and CDR2 is FNYEAQ. V gave up 3 bases and J gave up 8 bases, with 13 bases separating them. This CDR3 is CASSFEGRGGYTF. In DNA, the CDR3 is TGTGCCAGCAGCTTCGAAGGGAGAGGAGGCTACACCTTC.

CDR3 loop: CASSIRRWRQRVNTGELFF. The DNA for the CDR3 is TGTGCCAGCAGTATCCGACGTTGGCGTCAGCGGGTCAACACCGGGGAGCTGTTTTTT. The V and J genes are TRBV28 and TRBJ2-2, with a possible D match to TRBD2 (6 bases). CDR3 size: 19 residues. The V end was cut by 5 bases, the J end by 2 bases, with 24 bases between. Germline V gives CDR1 MDHEN, CDR2 SYDVKM.

The rearrangement joins TRBV4-1 to TRBJ1-5; TRBD1 matches 8 bases. The CDR3 is 15 amino acids. Germline values: CDR1 MGHRA, CDR2 YSYEKL. With V trimmed by 4 bases and J by 4 bases, 6 bases remained unmatched. The CDR3 here is CASSRVGQGNQPQHF. The CDR3 DNA follows: TGCGCCAGCAGCCGGGTCGGACAGGGAAATCAGCCCCAGCATTTT.

This clone appeared a few times. The chain is built from TRBV30 and TRBJ1-4, with 8 bases lining up with TRBD1. CDR3 length equals 15 residues. V gave up 0 bases and J gave up 10 bases; unmatched junction bases: 10. Germline CDR1 reads GTSNPN; CDR2 reads SVGIG (reference sequence). The CDR3 DNA sequence: TGTGCCTGGAGTGTAATAAACAGGGGGTTTCGAAAACTGTTTTTT. Its translation: CAWSVINRGFRKLFF.

CDR3 region: CASSEPGQGNYGYTF. The CDR3 DNA reads TGTGCCAGCAGTGAGCCGGGACAGGGGAACTATGGCTACACCTTC. The chain combines TRBV28 with TRBJ1-2; 10 positions agree with TRBD1. Germline CDR1 and CDR2: MDHEN and SYDVKM. This CDR3 has 15 residues. With 5 bases clipped from V and 2 bases from J, the junction kept 5 bases outside the gene matches.

This clone was recorded a few times. The chain links TRBV19 to TRBJ1-2; 9 bases match TRBD1. This CDR3 comprises 17 residues. Germline CDR1 LNHDA, CDR2 SQIVND (reference sequence). With V trimmed by 0 bases and J by 0 bases, 5 bases remained unmatched. CDR3 coding DNA: TGTGCCAGTAGTATAGATCTACAGGGGGCGTCTAACTATGGCTACACCTTC. This gives the protein CASSIDLQGASNYGYTF.

V gene TRBV18 combines with J gene TRBJ1-2; D not certain. CDR1 KGHSH and CDR2 LQKENI come from the germline V gene. This CDR3 comprises 14 residues. The V end was cut by 0 bases, the J end by 3 bases, with 8 bases between. The CDR3 loop is CASSPPKPYYGYTF. In DNA form, the CDR3 reads TGTGCCAGCTCACCACCGAAGCCCTACTATGGCTACACCTTC.